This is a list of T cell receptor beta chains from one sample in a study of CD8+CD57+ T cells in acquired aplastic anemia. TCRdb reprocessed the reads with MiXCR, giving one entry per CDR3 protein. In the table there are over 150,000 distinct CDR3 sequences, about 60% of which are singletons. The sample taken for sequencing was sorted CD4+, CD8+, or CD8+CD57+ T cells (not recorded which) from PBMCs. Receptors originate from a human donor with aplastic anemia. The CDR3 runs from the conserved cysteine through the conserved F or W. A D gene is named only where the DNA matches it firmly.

CDR3: CASSPYTGTGELFF; length: 14; D: NA; J: TRBJ2-2; V: TRBV5-4
CDR3: CASSLGGEAFF; length: 11; D: NA; J: TRBJ1-1; V: TRBV7-9
CDR3: CSASSDTQYF; length: 10; D: NA; J: TRBJ2-3; V: TRBV20-1
CDR3: CASSLHPSGLNQPQHF; length: 16; D: NA; J: TRBJ1-5; V: TRBV19
CDR3: CSVGGGTFRGEAFF; length: 14; D: NA; J: TRBJ1-1; V: TRBV29-1
CDR3: CASSLGISNQPQHF; length: 14; D: NA; J: TRBJ1-5; V: TRBV5-1
CDR3: CASSFGSQETQYF; length: 13; D: NA; J: TRBJ2-5; V: TRBV11-3
CDR3: CASSLKGYGYTF; length: 12; D: NA; J: TRBJ1-2; V: TRBV7-2
CDR3: CSVRTGGNSPLHF; length: 13; D: TRBD1; J: TRBJ1-6; V: TRBV29-1
CDR3: CASSHGTSGSYEQYF; length: 15; D: TRBD2; J: TRBJ2-7; V: TRBV7-9
CDR3: CASRSDRVLYTQYF; length: 14; D: TRBD1; J: TRBJ2-3; V: TRBV6-5
CDR3: CATSDGAPTNTEAFF; length: 15; D: NA; J: TRBJ1-1; V: TRBV24-1
CDR3: CASRHDTAATETQYF; length: 15; D: NA; J: TRBJ2-5; V: TRBV7-3
CDR3: CASSYNGNTEAFF; length: 13; D: NA; J: TRBJ1-1; V: TRBV10-2
CDR3: CAISERAVGTQYF; length: 13; D: NA; J: TRBJ2-5; V: TRBV10-3
CDR3: CATSDRDRPPYEQYF; length: 15; D: NA; J: TRBJ2-7; V: TRBV24-1
CDR3: CASTNYGGGRYEQYF; length: 15; D: TRBD2; J: TRBJ2-7; V: TRBV7-2
CDR3: CAISDPTEGRYGYTF; length: 15; D: NA; J: TRBJ1-2; V: TRBV10-3
CDR3: CASSLAGTGRNTEAFF; length: 16; D: TRBD1; J: TRBJ1-1; V: TRBV7-9
CDR3: CASSLSTRETEAFF; length: 14; D: NA; J: TRBJ1-1; V: TRBV2
CDR3: CASSPSDRSGYGYTF; length: 15; D: TRBD1; J: TRBJ1-2; V: TRBV4-1
CDR3: CASSEARGRDTQYF; length: 14; D: TRBD2; J: TRBJ2-3; V: TRBV25-1
CDR3: CATSSWGSSYEQYF; length: 14; D: NA; J: TRBJ2-7; V: TRBV15
CDR3: CASSYSSKLQRSYEQYF; length: 17; D: NA; J: TRBJ2-7; V: TRBV6-6
CDR3: CASSYWQGSNEQFF; length: 14; D: NA; J: TRBJ2-1; V: TRBV5-1
CDR3: CASSQDQDRENSPLHF; length: 16; D: TRBD1; J: TRBJ1-6; V: TRBV4-2
CDR3: CSATVWAPLYEQYF; length: 14; D: NA; J: TRBJ2-7; V: TRBV20-1
CDR3: CSASVGQYQETQYF; length: 14; D: NA; J: TRBJ2-5; V: TRBV20-1
CDR3: CATRTPSGTPYNEQFF; length: 16; D: TRBD2; J: TRBJ2-1; V: TRBV25-1
CDR3: CATSYLGLAQETQYF; length: 15; D: TRBD2; J: TRBJ2-5; V: TRBV15
CDR3: CASSLGGLGSYEQYF; length: 15; D: NA; J: TRBJ2-7; V: TRBV7-6
CDR3: CASSFDRGAAFF; length: 12; D: TRBD1; J: TRBJ1-1; V: TRBV7-2
CDR3: CASSPIPGRLNTEAFF; length: 16; D: NA; J: TRBJ1-1; V: TRBV5-4
CDR3: CASSVRASGEETQYF; length: 15; D: TRBD2; J: TRBJ2-5; V: TRBV9
CDR3: CSARGTASYEQYF; length: 13; D: NA; J: TRBJ2-7; V: TRBV20-1
CDR3: CAIEGGGAFDTQYF; length: 14; D: TRBD2; J: TRBJ2-3; V: TRBV10-3
CDR3: CASSQQPDGGQSPLHF; length: 16; D: NA; J: TRBJ1-6; V: TRBV4-1
CDR3: CASSEPARGNEQFF; length: 14; D: NA; J: TRBJ2-1; V: TRBV25-1
CDR3: CASIPGQGADTQYF; length: 14; D: TRBD1; J: TRBJ2-3; V: TRBV5-1
CDR3: CASSLGTLSTDTQYF; length: 15; D: NA; J: TRBJ2-3; V: TRBV5-8
CDR3: CASRGQGKQYF; length: 11; D: TRBD1; J: TRBJ2-3; V: TRBV4-1
CDR3: CASSLRGTADTQYF; length: 14; D: NA; J: TRBJ2-3; V: TRBV7-6
CDR3: CATSIGGGGSEAFF; length: 14; D: NA; J: TRBJ1-1; V: TRBV5-1
CDR3: CASSLLAGVGNEQFF; length: 15; D: TRBD2; J: TRBJ2-1; V: TRBV7-8
CDR3: CASRKDPGISGNTIYF; length: 16; D: NA; J: TRBJ1-3; V: TRBV5-1
CDR3: CATSDFTGRDTGELFF; length: 16; D: NA; J: TRBJ2-2; V: TRBV24-1
CDR3: CASSTVVSGTEAFF; length: 14; D: NA; J: TRBJ1-1; V: TRBV19
CDR3: CASSDPTGTSYEQYF; length: 15; D: TRBD1; J: TRBJ2-7; V: TRBV6-4
CDR3: CANDPEGSLTEAFF; length: 14; D: NA; J: TRBJ1-1; V: TRBV15
CDR3: CASSVLTAANYGYTF; length: 15; D: NA; J: TRBJ1-2; V: TRBV9
CDR3: CASSESNEPGELFF; length: 14; D: NA; J: TRBJ2-2; V: TRBV25-1
CDR3: CASSSERGEQFF; length: 12; D: TRBD2; J: TRBJ2-1; V: TRBV5-1
CDR3: CASSPGQGKGYTF; length: 13; D: TRBD1; J: TRBJ1-2; V: TRBV7-6
CDR3: CQHLGGRNGYTF; length: 12; D: NA; J: TRBJ1-2; V: TRBV29-1
CDR3: CASSWVTSGSTDTQYF; length: 16; D: TRBD2; J: TRBJ2-3; V: TRBV12-3/TRBV12-4